The clone carrying this T cell receptor beta chain was detected ten times or more. Its antigen remains unknown. Preparation of the TCRbeta library involved a method that used unique molecular identifiers. TCRdb ran MiXCR on the PCR reads and lists one entry per CDR3 protein. The table includes approximately 650,000 distinct CDR3 sequences, approximately 14% detected once. The data originate from a study of T-cell reconstitution after alpha-beta-depleted transplantation in children. Study results and limitations: It was surviving recipient T cells and thymic progenitors that gave some patients high TCRbeta diversity at day 60.

The sequence came from a girl aged 2-9 years with congenital amegakaryocytic thrombocytopenia, due to receive a stem cell transplant. This specimen consisted of PBMCs, obtained before TCRalphabeta/CD19-depleted stem cell transplant.

DNA of the CDR3: TGCGCCAGCAGATCGGGACAGAGCACAGATACGCAGTATTTT. Translating it yields CASRSGQSTDTQYF. V and J are TRBV5-1 and TRBJ2-3, with 7 bases identical to TRBD1. V lost 5 bases and J lost 0; bases outside the gene matches: 3. CDR3 length equals 14 residues. CDR1 and CDR2 (germline): SGHRS, YFSETQ.